Sequencing of this T cell receptor beta chain was carried out in a study of identical twins (dated by TCRdb to 2016 to 2018). Concerning the study at large: The study deep-sequenced TCR alpha and beta repertoires from monozygotic twins, unrelated adults of various ages and cord blood to test whether fetal clonotypes persist. To rule out contamination, replicate twin experiments were performed at different times with different library preparation protocols.

Details on this clonotype: The clone's antigen remains unknown. It has no much larger one-base neighbor in the sample; base qualities were not kept.

General findings and caveats noted by the study authors: Zero-insertion analyses could be partly confounded by invariant T cells such as MAIT and iNKT, though diverse VJ usage argued against such confounding for most clonotypes. The excess sharing between twins in beta out-of-frame sequences was weaker because fewer shared sequences reduced the signal-to-noise ratio. Abundant cord blood beta clonotypes had fewer insertions, young adult naive repertoires showed a similar but weaker trend, and memory repertoires showed no such trend. Compared with coincidental sharing between unrelated individuals, out-of-frame TCR alpha sequences shared between twins had an excess of sequences with low generation probability. Conclusions relied on cross-sectional statistical analysis, since the same donors could not be followed over many years. Recombination models systematically underestimated out-of-frame TCR alpha sharing in monozygotic twins but agreed with sharing between unrelated individuals.

To prepare the library, 5' RACE was applied. TCRdb records Illumina HiSeq 2000 as the sequencer. A universal primer binding site was introduced by template switching, and a unique molecular identifier was present in the final cDNA, enabling accurate counting of TCR cDNA molecules. First-strand cDNA for TCR alpha and beta chains was synthesized from specific primers in the conserved constant-segment region. Each cDNA library was double barcoded, with a SMART-Mk sample barcode plus Illumina barcodes, to control for contamination. TruSeq adapter sequences and Illumina sample barcodes were added in two successive PCR steps. The TCR alpha and beta cDNA libraries were sequenced on the Illumina HiSeq platform using custom primers. The original methods were these. Unique molecular identifiers were extracted from raw reads with MiGEC, and CDR3 positions were determined with MiXCR. For each individual, recombination models were inferred using an EM algorithm with the repgenHMM and IGoR tools. Shared clonotypes were analyzed with the tcR package in R, and sharing was normalized by the product of cloneset sizes. To study raw recombination free of thymic and clonal selection effects, out-of-frame nonproductive sequences were analyzed. TCRdb cleaned the public reads at Q25 with fastp, built clones with MiXCR and kept in-frame beta chains. Rows matching on CDR3 protein sequence are summarized as one entry with the most common DNA and genes. None of the V and J calls come from the authors' own analysis; TCRdb made them. The sample has 500,000 to 550,000 distinct CDR3 sequences on record, 20% to 25% of them singletons. 0.91% of the sample lies in the top ten.

Reading from cysteine to phenylalanine, the CDR3 counts 14 amino acids. Of the read, only the CDR3 DNA is kept; its 42 bases are in frame from base 1. V and J are truncated by 6 bases and 4 bases respectively, leaving an intervening sequence of 16 bases. The CDR1 and CDR2 encoded by the germline V gene (reference sequence) are DFQATT and SNEGSKA. Every donor was a healthy Caucasian. Three pairs of female monozygotic twins, all aged about 18 to 29 years, made up the twin cohort. Positive isolation kits from Invitrogen were used to isolate the CD4+ and CD8+ T cell populations. These data were also reused for a study on T cells expressing NK-cell markers. The second study's authors report: Several donors provided sorted CD3+CD56+NKG2C+, CD3+CD56+NKG2C- and CD3+CD56-NKG2C+ T-cell subsets, whose TCR beta-chain repertoires were profiled. Seven of the eight sequenced donors were HCMV-seropositive and one was HCMV-seronegative. In several experiments an anti-gammadeltaTCR antibody was added to restrict sorting to alphabetaTCR-expressing T cells. In more than 5 donors, the dominant CD3+CD56+NKG2C+ clonotypes ranked among the top 10 CD8+ clonotypes, making up about 1.0-7.5% of CD8+ T cells. Those dominant clonotypes were again the most abundant among CD3+CD56-NKG2C+ cells in several donors, at roughly 25-60.1%. It remained unclear whether the expanded NKG2C-expressing T cell clones were specific for HCMV antigens. The study sequenced eight donors, all healthy volunteers chosen at random: three men and five women. HCMV serostatus was determined by detecting HCMV-specific IgG in serum with a commercial ELISA kit. MIGEC handled demultiplexing of the reads and grouping by UMI, while MiTCR was used to assemble and quantify clonotypes. To remove erroneous sequences, TCR cDNA sequences were retained only when supported by two or more reads. The tcR package was used for downstream repertoire analysis, and clonotypes were matched between fractions using CDR3 nucleotide sequence together with V segment. VDJmatch was used to annotate antigen specificity against VDJdb, with one amino acid substitution in CDR3 permitted.

Specimen: CD4+ T cells sorted from blood. The sequence derives from a young woman in good health. The sequence links TRBV20-1 to TRBJ1-5; no D segment can be confidently identified. Here is the DNA: TGCAGTGCATCGGACGCTGGAGGAAATCAGCCCCAGCATTTT. Protein translation: CSASDAGGNQPQHF.